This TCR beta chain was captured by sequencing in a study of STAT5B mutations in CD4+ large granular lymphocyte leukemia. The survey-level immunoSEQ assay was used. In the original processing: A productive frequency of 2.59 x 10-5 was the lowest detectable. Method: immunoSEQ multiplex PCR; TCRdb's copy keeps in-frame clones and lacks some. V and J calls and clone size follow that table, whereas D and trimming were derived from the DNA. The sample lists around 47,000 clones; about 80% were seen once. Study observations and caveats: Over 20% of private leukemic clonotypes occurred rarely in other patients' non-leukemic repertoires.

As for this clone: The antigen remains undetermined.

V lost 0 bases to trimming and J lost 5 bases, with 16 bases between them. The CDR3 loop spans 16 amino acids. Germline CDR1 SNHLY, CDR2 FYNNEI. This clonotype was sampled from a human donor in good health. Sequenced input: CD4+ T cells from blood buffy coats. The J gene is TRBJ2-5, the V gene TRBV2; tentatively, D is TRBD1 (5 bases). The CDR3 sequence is CASSEARQGLVETQYF. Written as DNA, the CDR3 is TGTGCCAGCAGTGAAGCTAGGCAGGGTTTGGTGGAGACCCAGTACTTC.